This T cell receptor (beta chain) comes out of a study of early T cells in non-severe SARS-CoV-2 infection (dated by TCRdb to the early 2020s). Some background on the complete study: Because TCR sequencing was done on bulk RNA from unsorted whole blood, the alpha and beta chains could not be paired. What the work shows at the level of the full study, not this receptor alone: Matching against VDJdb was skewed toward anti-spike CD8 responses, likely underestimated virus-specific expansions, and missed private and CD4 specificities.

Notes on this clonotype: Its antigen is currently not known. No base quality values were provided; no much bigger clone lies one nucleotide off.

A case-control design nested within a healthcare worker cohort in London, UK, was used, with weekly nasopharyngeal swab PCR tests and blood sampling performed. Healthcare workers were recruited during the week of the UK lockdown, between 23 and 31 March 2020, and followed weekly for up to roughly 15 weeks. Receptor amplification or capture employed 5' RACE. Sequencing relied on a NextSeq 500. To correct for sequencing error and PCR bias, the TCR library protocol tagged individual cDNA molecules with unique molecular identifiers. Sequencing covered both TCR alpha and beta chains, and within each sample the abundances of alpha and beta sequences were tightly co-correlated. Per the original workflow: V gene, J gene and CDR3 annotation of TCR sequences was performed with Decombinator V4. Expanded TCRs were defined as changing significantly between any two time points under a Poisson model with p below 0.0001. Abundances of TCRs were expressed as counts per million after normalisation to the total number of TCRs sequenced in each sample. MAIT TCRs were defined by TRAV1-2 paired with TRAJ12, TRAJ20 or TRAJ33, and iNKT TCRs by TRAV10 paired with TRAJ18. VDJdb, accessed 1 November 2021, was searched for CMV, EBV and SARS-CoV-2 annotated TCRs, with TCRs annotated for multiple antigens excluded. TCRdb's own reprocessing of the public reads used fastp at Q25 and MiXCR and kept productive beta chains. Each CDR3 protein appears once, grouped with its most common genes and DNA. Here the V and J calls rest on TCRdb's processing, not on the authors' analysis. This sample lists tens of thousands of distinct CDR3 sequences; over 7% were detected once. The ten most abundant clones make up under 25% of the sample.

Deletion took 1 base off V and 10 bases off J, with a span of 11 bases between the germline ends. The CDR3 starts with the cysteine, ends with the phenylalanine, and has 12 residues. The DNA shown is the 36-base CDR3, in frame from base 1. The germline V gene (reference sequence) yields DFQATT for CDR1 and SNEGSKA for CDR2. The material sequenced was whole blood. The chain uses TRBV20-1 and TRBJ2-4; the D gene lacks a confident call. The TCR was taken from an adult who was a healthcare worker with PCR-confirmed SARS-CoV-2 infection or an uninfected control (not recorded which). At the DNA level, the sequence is TGCAGTGCTAGAGTGCCTGAACTTATTCAGTACTTC. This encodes CSARVPELIQYF.